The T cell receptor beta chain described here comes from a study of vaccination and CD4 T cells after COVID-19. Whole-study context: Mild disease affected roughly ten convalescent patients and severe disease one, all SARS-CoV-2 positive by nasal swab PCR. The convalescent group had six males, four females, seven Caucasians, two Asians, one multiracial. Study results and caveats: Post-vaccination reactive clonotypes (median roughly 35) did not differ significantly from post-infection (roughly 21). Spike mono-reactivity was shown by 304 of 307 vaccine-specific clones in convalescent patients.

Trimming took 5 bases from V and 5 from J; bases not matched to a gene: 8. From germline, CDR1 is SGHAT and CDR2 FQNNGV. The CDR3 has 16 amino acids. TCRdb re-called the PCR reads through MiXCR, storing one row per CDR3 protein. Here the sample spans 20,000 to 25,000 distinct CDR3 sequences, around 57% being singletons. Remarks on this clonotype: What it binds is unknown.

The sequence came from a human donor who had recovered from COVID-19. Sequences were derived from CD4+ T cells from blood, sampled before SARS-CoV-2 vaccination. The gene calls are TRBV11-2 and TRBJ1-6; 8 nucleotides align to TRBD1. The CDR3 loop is CASSQGTGGNNSPLHF. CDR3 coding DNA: TGTGCCAGCAGCCAAGGGACAGGAGGAAATAATTCACCCCTCCACTTT.